This T cell receptor beta chain was sequenced for a study of blood T cell repertoires in COVID-19. In the study overall: From T cells, B-cell-depleted T cells, or PBMCs came the material, which was cDNA or gDNA.

The authors' processing: Nucleated cell number was recorded as an estimate derived from reference gene primer amplification. Libraries were prepared by immunoSEQ multiplex PCR; TCRdb keeps only in-frame clonotypes and omits some of them. D and trimming come from the DNA, and the V and J calls and clone size come from that table. The table includes around 240,000 clones, just under 85% detected once. The sequence came from a woman of 80 years or more with acute or convalescent COVID-19. The sample consisted of peripheral blood.

The CDR3 DNA sequence: TGCAGCGTCCGTCCGGCCAGGGGTGTTGGGGATACGCAGTATTTT. It translates to CSVRPARGVGDTQYF. The rearrangement joins TRBV29-1 to TRBJ2-3; D perhaps matches TRBD1 (6 bases). From germline, CDR1 is SQVTM and CDR2 ANQGSEA. Trimming pared 6 bases from V and 6 bases from J, leaving 22 bases between. The CDR3 consists of 15 residues.